Listed here are 13 T cell receptor beta chains from one sample, sequenced in a study of T cell changes during pregnancy in multiple sclerosis. The repertoire was sequenced with immunoSEQ multiplex PCR; TCRdb's copy has only in-frame clones and lacks some. The profile shows about 20,000 clones, around nine tenths of them singletons. The sample here was CD8+ T cells from peripheral blood mononuclear cells, taken after pregnancy. All receptors come from a female donor in good health, enrolled as a control in a pregnancy study.

The chain couples TRBV6-1 to TRBJ1-5, with D maybe TRBD1 (5 bases). Germline V gene data show CDR1 as MNHNS and CDR2 as SASEGT. V lost 5 bases and J lost 7, with 18 bases in between. The CDR3 is made up of 15 amino acids. The DNA for the CDR3 is TGTGCCAGCAGTTCGACCTGGGGGGGAAACCAGCCCCAGCATTTT. Encoded protein: CASSSTWGGNQPQHF.

The chain has TRBV4-1 and TRBJ2-5; D gene ambiguous. The CDR3 loop spans 18 amino acids. Germline V CDR1 and CDR2: MGHRA, YSYEKL. The germline V and J ends were trimmed by 2 bases and 4 bases, with 23 bases remaining between them. The CDR3 DNA reads TGCGCCAGCAGCCAACTACCCCCGCCCGGGTTACGCGGAGAGACCCAGTACTTC. Protein: CASSQLPPPGLRGETQYF.

The J gene is TRBJ2-1, the V gene TRBV6-5; TRBD2 agrees at 7 bases. The CDR3 has 13 residues. Trimming removed 6 bases from V and 4 bases from J; junction bases left unmatched: 3. The V gene's germline CDR1 is MNHEY and CDR2 SVGAGI. The CDR3 nucleotides are TGTGCCAGCAGGATCGGGGGGTACAATGAGCAGTTCTTC. It translates to CASRIGGYNEQFF.

The rearrangement uses TRBV7-9 and TRBJ1-1, with 12 bases lining up with TRBD1. CDR3 size: 15 residues. CDR1 and CDR2 (germline): SEHNR, FQNEAQ (reference sequence). The ends lost 5 bases at V and 6 bases at J; junction bases unmatched: 7. In DNA form, the CDR3 reads TGTGCCAGCAGCGCGAGGGACAGGGGGCGCGCTGAAGCTTTCTTT. Translated, it gives CASSARDRGRAEAFF.

This chain joins TRBV19 and TRBJ1-4, with D unresolved. Germline CDR1 is LNHDA and CDR2 is SQIVND (reference sequence). The CDR3 has 15 amino acids. The V and J ends lost 4 bases and 1 base respectively, with 10 bases between them. The CDR3 DNA is TGTGCCAGTAGTAAAAACCCAGGAACTAATGAAAAACTGTTTTTT. It translates to CASSKNPGTNEKLFF.

The genes are TRBV4-3 and TRBJ2-5, with 8 bases aligning to TRBD2. V lost 8 bases, J lost 4 bases, and 9 bases stayed unmatched. This CDR3 is 14 amino acids long. Germline V gene data show CDR1 as LGHNA and CDR2 as YSLEER. The CDR3 sequence is CASEAGAIIETQYF. CDR3 coding DNA: TGCGCCAGCGAAGCGGGGGCGATAATAGAGACCCAGTACTTC.

The chain couples TRBV25-1 to TRBJ2-5; D may be TRBD1 (5 bases). V was trimmed by 1 base and J by 1 base, leaving 10 bases between them. CDR3 length: 15 amino acids. Germline values: CDR1 MGHDK, CDR2 SYGVNS. CDR3 in amino acids: CASSESGSIQETQYF. In nucleotides, the CDR3 is TGTGCCAGCAGTGAATCAGGGTCAATCCAAGAGACCCAGTACTTC.

This rearrangement joins TRBV5-1 to TRBJ2-6; D perhaps matches TRBD1 (6 bases). With 3 bases removed from V and 2 bases from J, the gap between germline ends came to 9 bases. This CDR3 contains 15 residues. The germline CDR1 and CDR2 sequences are SGHRS and YFSETQ. Here the CDR3 DNA reads TGCGCCAGCAGCTACAGGACAGCTGGGGCCAACGTCCTGACTTTC. It is translated as CASSYRTAGANVLTF.

This sequence joins TRBV5-1 and TRBJ2-1; TRBD2 agrees at 10 bases. Trimming took 1 base from V and 2 from J; bases not matched to a gene: 0. The germline CDR1 and CDR2 sequences are SGHRS and YFSETQ. The CDR3 is 15 amino acids. The CDR3 DNA follows: TGCGCCAGCAGCTTGACTAGCGGGACCTACAATGAGCAGTTCTTC. Translated, it gives CASSLTSGTYNEQFF.

This clone is medium-sized within its sample. V and J are TRBV7-9 and TRBJ2-7, with TRBD2 as a possible D gene (6 bases). Between the trimmed V and J ends, which lost 1 base and 6 bases, there was a span of 13 bases. In germline, CDR1 is SEHNR, CDR2 FQNEAQ (reference sequence). The CDR3 sequence is 14 residues long. In nucleotides, the CDR3 is TGTGCCAGCAGCTTAGTTGCGGGGCTCGGCGAGCAGTACTTC. Protein product: CASSLVAGLGEQYF.

This chain uses TRBV30 with TRBJ2-1; D remains unclear. The germline V gene encodes CDR1 GTSNPN and CDR2 SVGIG (reference sequence). V lost 3 bases and J 5 bases, leaving 8 bases between the germline ends. This CDR3 has 12 amino acids. The DNA of the CDR3 is TGTGCCTGGAGCGGTCTGCACAATGAGCAGTTCTTC. Translation gives CAWSGLHNEQFF.

This chain links TRBV6-5 with TRBJ1-5, with D unclear. The CDR3 is 15 amino acids. The ends were cut back, 0 bases at V and 3 bases at J, with 9 bases in the middle. The germline V gene has CDR1 MNHEY and CDR2 SVGAGI. CDR3: CASSYSGGVNQPQHF. In DNA, the CDR3 is TGTGCCAGCAGTTACTCCGGCGGGGTCAATCAGCCCCAGCATTTT.

This clone was seen a single time. The chain uses TRBV27 and TRBJ1-1; TRBD1 might be the D (6 bases). The V and J ends lost 4 bases and 4 bases respectively, with 22 bases between them. Germline CDR1 and CDR2: MNHEY and SMNVEV (reference sequence). This CDR3 has 17 amino acids. The CDR3 region is CASSSTTGILGGTEAFF. The CDR3 DNA sequence: TGTGCCAGCAGTTCCACGACAGGAATCTTAGGAGGCACTGAAGCTTTCTTT.